This T cell receptor (beta chain) stems from a study of shared clonotypes between healthy human individuals. The naive CD8 subset, CD45RO-negative cells positively selected for CCR7, excluded terminally differentiated effector memory CD45RA+ cells. Execution of the assay was at deep level. Authors' processing steps: Junction-only sequences without quality scores were provided by ImmunoSEQ, so filtering was different. Profiling relied on immunoSEQ multiplex PCR, and the TCRdb table lists in-frame clones only, not all of them. Clone size and V and J calls were adopted from that table, with D and trimming inferred from the DNA. The table lists hundreds of thousands of clones, nearly 98% of them singletons, with 0.25% to 0.35% in the top ten. V lost 7 bases to trimming and J lost 5 bases, with 11 bases between them. Per the germline V gene, CDR1 is MNHEY and CDR2 is SMNVEV (reference sequence). CDR3 length: 12 amino acids.

Specimen: naive CD8+ T cells sorted from blood. This chain uses TRBV27 with TRBJ1-1, with D tentatively TRBD1 (6 bases). This receptor was taken from a man younger than 45 in good health. The CDR3 DNA is TGTGCCAGCATCAGGGGAGGGACTGAAGCTTTCTTT. Its translation is CASIRGGTEAFF.